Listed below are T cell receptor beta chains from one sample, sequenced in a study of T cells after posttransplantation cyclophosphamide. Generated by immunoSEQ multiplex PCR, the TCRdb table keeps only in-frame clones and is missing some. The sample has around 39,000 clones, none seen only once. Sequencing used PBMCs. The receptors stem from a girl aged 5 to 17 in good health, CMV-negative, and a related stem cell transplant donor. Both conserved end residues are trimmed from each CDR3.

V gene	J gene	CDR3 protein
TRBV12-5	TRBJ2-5	ASGLGTGYRETQY
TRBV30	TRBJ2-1	AWTSYNEQF
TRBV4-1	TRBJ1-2	ASSQDFARYYGYT
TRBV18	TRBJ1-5	ASSPGQGLRPQH
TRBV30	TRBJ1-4	AWRGGAGNEKLF
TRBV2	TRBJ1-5	ASSRTGEQPQH
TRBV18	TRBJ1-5	ASSPLEGPQH
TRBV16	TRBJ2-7	ASSPGQGAYEQY
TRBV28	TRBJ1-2	ASSLGQGYGYT
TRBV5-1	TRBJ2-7	ASSSTGTSATYEQY
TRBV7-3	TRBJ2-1	ASSPQRGGYNEQF
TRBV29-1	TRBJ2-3	SVDPTSPDTQY
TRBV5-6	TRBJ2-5	ASSFIAGGTQY
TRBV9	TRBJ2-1	ASSIAGELYNEQF
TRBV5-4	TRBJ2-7	ASSQDRDYEQY
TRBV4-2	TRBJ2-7	ASSQYFGKRYEQY
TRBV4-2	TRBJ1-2	ASSAGTGNYGYT
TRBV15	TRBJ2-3	ATSREGRRADTQY
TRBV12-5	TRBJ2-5	ASGLPPRGGAQETQY
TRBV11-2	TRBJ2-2	ASSWDRGNTGELF
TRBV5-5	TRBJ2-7	ASSLAGLAAYEQY
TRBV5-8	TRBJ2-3	ASSSALAGAPDTQY
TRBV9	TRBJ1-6	ASSLNPGQGNSPLH
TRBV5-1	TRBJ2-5	ASSLSPGLAGGEQY
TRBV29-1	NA	SVEDRVYEQY
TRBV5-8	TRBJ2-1	ASSLGGQGFDEQF
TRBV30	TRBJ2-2	AWSVRRGVNTGELF
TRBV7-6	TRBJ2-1	ASSLSGRGHYNEQF
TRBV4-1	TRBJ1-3	ASSPGPGSGNTIY
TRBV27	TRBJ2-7	ASSLFGEQY
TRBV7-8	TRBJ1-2	ASSPRTGWGYT
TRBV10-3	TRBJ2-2	AIQGGAGVTGELF
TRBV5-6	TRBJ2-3	ASSLVEGSDTQY
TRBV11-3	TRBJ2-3	ASSLAGGGTDTQY
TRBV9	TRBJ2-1	ASSVGHLFPTLHNEQF
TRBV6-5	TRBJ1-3	ASSNAPGAGNTIY
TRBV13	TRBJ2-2	ASSLSPGLAGAGELF
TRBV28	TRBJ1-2	ASFSQARYYGYT
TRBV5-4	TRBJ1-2	ASSTDSYGYT
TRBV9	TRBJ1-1	ASSVVAGENTEAF
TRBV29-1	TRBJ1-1	SVEFGGRTEAF
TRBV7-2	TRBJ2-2	ASSSTGGAGGELF
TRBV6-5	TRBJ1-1	ASRPLWDTEAF
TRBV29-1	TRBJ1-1	SVVQGNTEAF
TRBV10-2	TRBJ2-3	ASSELGGGSTDTQY
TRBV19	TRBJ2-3	ATIDTQY
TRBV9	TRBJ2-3	ASSPEHSTDTQY
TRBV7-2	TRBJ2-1	ASSFQSGGAGNEQF
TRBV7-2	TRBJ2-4	ASSSRPTSGSLNIQY